This entry describes one TCR beta chain. Its antigen is not known. A fixed DNA input of 350 ng was used per bulk PBMC sample. TCRdb keeps only in-frame clones here, not all; method: immunoSEQ multiplex PCR. Found here are roughly 5,900 clones, 80% to 85% of them singletons; the top ten hold over 9%. The source of the sample is a study of blood T cell dynamics during melanoma immunotherapy. Study in general: Patients with metastatic melanoma got pembrolizumab or nivolumab-ipilimumab as first-line care. Study findings and constraints: Unlike progressors, later disease-control patients had W3 repertoires gaining clonality or diversity.

V lost 5 bases to trimming and J lost 6 bases; unmatched junction nucleotides: 6. There are 14 residues in the CDR3. Germline values: CDR1 SGHNT, CDR2 YYREEE (reference sequence). As to time point: week 3, after first cycle of checkpoint inhibitor. V and J are TRBV5-4 and TRBJ1-2; 11 positions agree with TRBD1. The sample in question was blood, obtained from a patient treated with checkpoint blockade. This receptor was identified in a human donor with melanoma. In DNA, the CDR3 is TGTGCCAGCAGACTCCGGGACAGGGGGAATGGCTACACCTTC. As protein: CASRLRDRGNGYTF.